A single sample is the source of the 10 T cell receptor beta chains below, sequenced in a study of T cells after yellow fever vaccination. TCRdb recomputed calls from the 5' RACE reads with MiXCR, one row per CDR3 protein. The repertoire includes just under 600,000 distinct CDR3 sequences, roughly 12% of them detected once, and about 14% sits in the top ten. The sample in question was PBMCs, obtained on the day of the yellow fever booster vaccination. The source is a man between 25 and 39 years old who received the YFV17D yellow fever vaccine.

The rearrangement joins TRBV5-1 to TRBJ1-2, with 7 bases that match TRBD1. The trim removed 1 base at V and 6 bases at J, leaving 6 bases unmatched. The CDR3 sequence is 14 residues long. Germline values: CDR1 SGHRS, CDR2 YFSETQ. The CDR3 loop reads CASSLRGQGNGYTF. CDR3 sequence (DNA): TGCGCCAGCAGCTTGAGGGGGCAGGGGAATGGCTACACCTTC.

This clonotype has only a few counts. The V call is TRBV5-1, the J call TRBJ2-3, with TRBD1 as a possible D gene (5 bases). The CDR3 runs to 16 residues. The V end was cut by 6 bases, the J end by 5 bases, with 22 bases between. Germline values: CDR1 SGHRS, CDR2 YFSETQ. CDR3 amino acids: CASTIGSGPRVDTQYF. For the CDR3, the DNA is TGCGCCAGCACCATAGGGTCAGGGCCACGAGTAGATACGCAGTATTTT.

This chain links TRBV18 with TRBJ2-5; D is unclear. This CDR3 comprises 14 residues. V lost 5 bases to trimming and J lost 4 bases, with 14 bases between them. Germline CDR1 and CDR2: KGHSH and LQKENI. The CDR3 DNA reads as TGTGCCAGCTCAGGAGAGACTTTGGGAGAGACCCAGTACTTC. It specifies CASSGETLGETQYF.

This clonotype was detected only a few times. The gene calls are TRBV12-3 or TRBV12-4 and TRBJ2-7; 15 nucleotides match TRBD2. The J segment lost 7 bases and the V segment lost 9 bases, leaving 4 bases of the junction unmatched. The CDR3 length is 13 residues. CDR3 sequence: CASAGLAGGEQYF. DNA of the CDR3: TGTGCCAGTGCGGGACTAGCGGGAGGTGAGCAGTACTTC.

CDR3 in DNA: TGTGCCAGCAGCTTATCTGCTAGCGGGAGAAAAAACATTCAGTACTTC. Amino acid sequence: CASSLSASGRKNIQYF. V gene TRBV7-2 combines with J gene TRBJ2-4; 10 nucleotides align to TRBD2. This CDR3 has 16 residues. The germline gives CDR1 SGHTA, CDR2 FQGNSA. The V and J ends lost 2 bases and 4 bases, in that order; junction bases with no gene match: 5.

The chain recombines TRBV11-2 with TRBJ2-7; D not certain. V lost 1 base, J lost 0 bases, and 7 bases lay in between. The CDR3 has 14 residues. Germline CDR1 SGHAT, CDR2 FQNNGV. The CDR3 region is CASSLGSYSYEQYF. In DNA, the CDR3 is TGTGCCAGCAGCTTAGGGTCTTACTCCTACGAGCAGTACTTC.

The chain is built from TRBV7-9 and TRBJ2-7; D may be TRBD1 or TRBD2 (5 bases each). Per germline, CDR1 SEHNR and CDR2 FQNEAQ (reference sequence). V lost 7 bases to trimming and J lost 4 bases, with 11 bases between them. The CDR3 length is 12 residues. The CDR3 sequence: CASTGDRYEQYF. In DNA, the CDR3 is TGTGCCAGCACCGGGGACCGATACGAGCAGTACTTC.

This rearrangement joins TRBV5-6 to TRBJ2-5; D uncertain. Germline CDR1 reads SGHDT; CDR2 reads YYEEEE. V lost 0 bases and J 0 bases, leaving 9 bases between the germline ends. The CDR3 is 15 residues long. CDR3 in amino acids: CASSLGKNYQETQYF. In DNA, the CDR3 is TGTGCCAGCAGCTTGGGCAAGAACTACCAAGAGACCCAGTACTTC.

Only a few counts were recorded for this clonotype. The chain combines TRBV19 with TRBJ1-1; weak D call: TRBD1 (6 bases). V shed 7 bases and J shed 3 bases, with 12 bases lying between them. The germline CDR1 and CDR2 sequences are LNHDA and SQIVND (reference sequence). This CDR3 has 13 amino acids. CDR3 residues: CASIPQGDTEAFF. CDR3 coding DNA: TGTGCCAGTATCCCACAGGGAGACACTGAAGCTTTCTTT.

The chain is built from TRBV20-1 and TRBJ2-7; D gene unclear. V was clipped by 6 bases and J by 2 bases, with 14 bases between them. The CDR3 runs to 13 residues. Germline values: CDR1 DFQATT, CDR2 SNEGSKA (reference sequence). CDR3 in amino acids: CSATSTRTYEQYF. For the CDR3, the DNA is TGCAGTGCGACTTCGACTCGAACCTACGAGCAGTACTTC.